This T cell receptor (beta chain) was found in a study of T-cell memory formation after mild COVID-19. Study-level background: Among the donors, TCR clusters were largely specific to each donor.

Study-wide results and caveats: Some clones that responded were present in memory (sampled pre-infection), which suggests cross-reactive memory joined. Day 15 to 85 contracting clones showed balanced CD4/CD8; later expanders leaned CD4+.

Comment on this clonotype: Its antigen is currently unknown.

This CDR3 is 15 amino acids long. The ends lost 4 bases at V and 1 base at J; junction bases unmatched: 4. The germline gives CDR1 SEHNR, CDR2 FQNEAQ (reference sequence). TCRdb used MiXCR to reprocess the 5' RACE reads, holding one entry per CDR3 protein. The sample carries roughly 150,000 distinct CDR3 sequences, about 15% recorded once. The chain carries TRBV7-9 and TRBJ2-3, with 8 bases aligning to TRBD2. Sample: PBMCs or a T cell subset sorted from them (not recorded which). This TCR derives from an adult woman who had mild COVID-19 (a few samples of this study predate the infection). Cell type and time point are not known. Here the CDR3 reads CASSWTSSRTDTQYF. The CDR3 nucleotides are TGTGCCAGCAGCTGGACTAGCAGCCGCACAGATACGCAGTATTTT.